The clone carrying this T cell receptor beta chain was seen only a few times. The data are from a study of Graves' ophthalmopathy and Graves' hyperthyroidism. The CDR3 runs to 14 residues. Germline CDR1 is SEHNR and CDR2 is FQNEAQ (reference sequence). Trimming took 7 bases from V and 6 from J; bases not matched to a gene: 8. TCR beta CDR3 amplification used RNA transcripts. The first-round RT-PCR employed HTBI primers together with the Qiagen OneStep RT-PCR kit. A multiplex PCR was then performed as the second round. TCRdb analysed the multiplex PCR reads with MiXCR anew, one entry per CDR3 protein. The sample gives approximately 480,000 distinct CDR3 sequences, about 15% of which show up once; about 10% is in the top ten.

The rearrangement links TRBV7-9 to TRBJ1-5; 8 nucleotides match TRBD1. The sequence derives from a woman aged 25 to 39 with Graves' ophthalmopathy. Sequenced sample: blood. CDR3 in amino acids: CASTIGQGGQPQHF. The CDR3 DNA reads as TGTGCCAGCACCATTGGACAGGGTGGTCAGCCCCAGCATTTT.